This T cell receptor beta chain was documented in a study of siplizumab effects on memory and regulatory T cells. V dropped 0 bases and J dropped 7 bases, with 10 bases sitting between them. The CDR3 sequence is 14 residues long. Germline V lookup: CDR1 MNHEY, CDR2 SVGAGI. Clones were read by immunoSEQ multiplex PCR, and TCRdb kept only the in-frame ones, dropping some. The sample has some 99,000 clones; roughly nine tenths are singletons. This sequence was found in a human donor in good health. Specimen: Tregs sorted from blood. This chain uses TRBV6-5 with TRBJ1-5; possible D gene TRBD1, 5 bases. The CDR3 sequence: CASSYSTGGQPQHF. CDR3 DNA sequence: TGTGCCAGCAGTTACTCGACCGGGGGACAGCCCCAGCATTTT.